This entry concerns a single TCR beta chain. At one of its ends the junction is not consistent with the germline gene, which may arise from a read error. The data stem from a study of blood T cell repertoires in COVID-19. Whole-study context: COVID-19 samples, acute and convalescent, were from the United States, Italy and Spain. Nucleic acid was either cDNA or gDNA, and it came from T cells, B-cell-depleted T cells, or PBMCs.

The CDR3 has 15 residues. CDR1 is SSHAT and CDR2 is FNYEAQ in the germline V gene (reference sequence). Original data processing: Reference gene primer amplification gave nucleated cell count estimates. Using immunoSEQ multiplex PCR, the repertoire was profiled, and TCRdb retains in-frame clones only, with some absent. D and trimming were read from the DNA, whereas the V and J calls and clone size are those reported in that table. Here the sample spans more than 140,000 clones, about 83% being singletons. The clonotype was recovered from a human donor in a cohort sampled during active COVID-19. V and J are TRBV7-7 and TRBJ2-2, with 8 bases matching TRBD1. The source material was peripheral blood. The CDR3 coding sequence is TGTGCTAGCAGCTTGGGGACAGGGAACACCGGGGAGCTGTTTTTT. Translating gives CASSLGTGNTGELFF. Using reference TRBV7-7 and TRBJ2-2 for the parts outside the CDR3, the full variable domain is GAGVSQSPRYKVTKRGQDVTLRCDPISSHATLYWYQQALGQGPEFLTYFNYEAQPDKSGLPSDRFSAERPEGSISTLTIQRTEQRDSAMYRCASSLGTGNTGELFFGEGSRLTVL.